Each of the 13 T cell receptor beta chains below was sequenced from the same sample in a study of shared clonotypes between healthy human individuals. The method was immunoSEQ multiplex PCR; TCRdb's version includes in-frame clones alone and lacks a portion of them. The repertoire holds about 1.4 million clones, approximately 97% seen once, with 0.95% to 1.5% in the top ten. The sample consisted of naive CD4+ T cells sorted from blood. This sample's subset: CD45RA+ positively selected. These receptors all stem from a man younger than 40 in good health.

The V call is TRBV6-1, the J call TRBJ1-1, with D tentatively TRBD1 (5 bases). This CDR3 spans 15 amino acids. Germline CDR1 MNHNS, CDR2 SASEGT. V shed 2 bases and J shed 0 bases, with 10 bases lying between them. Here the CDR3 reads CASSESGLVNTEAFF. Written as DNA, the CDR3 is TGTGCCAGCAGTGAATCGGGACTCGTGAACACTGAAGCTTTCTTT.

The rearrangement joins TRBV5-4 to TRBJ2-7; the match to TRBD1 covers 8 bases. With 2 bases clipped from V and 2 bases from J, the junction kept 6 bases outside the gene matches. This CDR3 spans 15 amino acids. Germline values: CDR1 SGHNT, CDR2 YYREEE (reference sequence). CDR3 nucleotides: TGTGCCAGCAGCTTACGGACAGGGCGAACCTACGAGCAGTACTTC. Encoded protein: CASSLRTGRTYEQYF.

The rearrangement joins TRBV10-3 to TRBJ1-2, with no clear D. V was pared by 0 bases and J by 11 bases, with 13 bases between. Germline loops: CDR1 ENHRY, CDR2 SYGVKD. The CDR3 covers 13 residues. The CDR3 here is CAISESSLEGYTF. In DNA form, the CDR3 reads TGTGCCATCAGTGAGTCGAGCTTAGAGGGATACACCTTC.

The genes are TRBV20-1 and TRBJ1-2, with D perhaps TRBD1 (5 bases). Germline V gene sequence: CDR1 DFQATT, CDR2 SNEGSKA (reference sequence). Deletions cut 2 bases from V and 5 bases from J, with 6 bases between. The CDR3 sequence is 11 residues long. CDR3 amino acids: CSARRGYGYTF. The CDR3, as DNA: TGCAGTGCTAGACGGGGGTATGGCTACACCTTC.

This clone was counted once. The chain joins TRBV27 to TRBJ2-5; 8 nucleotides line up with TRBD1. Trimming took 5 bases from V and 4 from J; bases not matched to a gene: 9. This CDR3 spans 15 amino acids. Per germline, CDR1 MNHEY and CDR2 SMNVEV (reference sequence). The CDR3 sequence is CASSTGQGRGETQYF. As DNA, the CDR3 is TGTGCCAGCAGTACCGGACAGGGACGGGGAGAGACCCAGTACTTC.

The rearrangement uses TRBV11-2 and TRBJ2-3, with 12 nucleotides matching TRBD2. The CDR3 extends over 16 amino acids. Trimming removed 3 bases from V and 6 bases from J; junction bases left unmatched: 7. From germline, CDR1 is SGHAT and CDR2 FQNNGV. The CDR3 sequence is CASSLRRLAGVDTQYF. For the CDR3, the DNA is TGTGCCAGCAGCTTGAGGCGACTAGCGGGAGTTGATACGCAGTATTTT.

The rearrangement uses TRBV29-1 and TRBJ2-6; no firm D call. V shed 4 bases and J shed 3 bases, with 16 bases lying between them. Germline V gene data show CDR1 as SQVTM and CDR2 as ANQGSEA. CDR3 length equals 16 residues. CDR3 amino acids: CSVVSVRIFGANVLTF. In nucleotides, the CDR3 is TGCAGCGTTGTATCGGTCAGGATCTTTGGGGCCAACGTCCTGACTTTC.

The chain joins TRBV2 to TRBJ2-7, with 8 bases lining up with TRBD1. The junction had 20 bases not matched to a gene; V was cut back by 6 bases and J by 10 bases. CDR1 and CDR2 (germline): SNHLY, FYNNEI. The CDR3 runs to 16 residues. The CDR3 sequence is CASRIPDRGYLRVQYF. The DNA of the CDR3 is TGTGCCAGCAGAATCCCCGACAGGGGATATCTACGAGTACAGTACTTC.

Concerning this clone itself: The sample contains more than one DNA sequence encoding this CDR3. The V gene is TRBV28, the J gene TRBJ2-1; 7 nucleotides match TRBD2. V lost 5 bases, J lost 10 bases, and 5 bases stayed unmatched. This CDR3 spans 12 amino acids. Germline V CDR1 and CDR2: MDHEN, SYDVKM. CDR3 DNA sequence: TGTGCCAGCAGTCTTGCTAGCGGAGAGCAGTTCTTC. Translated, it gives CASSLASGEQFF.

This rearrangement joins TRBV10-3 to TRBJ2-1; D remains ambiguous. V was clipped by 3 bases and J by 5 bases, with 8 bases between them. The length of the CDR3 is 13 residues. The V gene's germline CDR1 is ENHRY and CDR2 SYGVKD. CDR3 in DNA: TGTGCCATCAGTGAAGAACAAGACAATGAGCAGTTCTTC. Its translation: CAISEEQDNEQFF.

V gene TRBV7-2 combines with J gene TRBJ2-1; D is ambiguous. Germline CDR1 SGHTA, CDR2 FQGNSA. The germline V and J ends were trimmed by 1 base and 3 bases, with 10 bases remaining between them. The CDR3 spans 15 residues. The CDR3 bases are TGTGCCAGCAGCTTAGGGGCTACTGGCTACAATGAGCAGTTCTTC. This encodes CASSLGATGYNEQFF.

This clone was counted a single time. The V call is TRBV7-9, the J call TRBJ2-7; 7 nucleotides align to TRBD1. CDR3 length: 16 amino acids. CDR1 SEHNR and CDR2 FQNEAQ come from the germline V gene (reference sequence). After removal of 3 bases from V and 3 bases from J, the junction contained 11 bases not matched to a gene. Here the CDR3 reads CASSFVQGPLDYEQYF. The CDR3 coding sequence is TGTGCCAGCAGCTTTGTACAGGGGCCCCTCGACTACGAGCAGTACTTC.

The chain has TRBV6-6 and TRBJ2-1, with 10 positions matching TRBD2. Germline CDR1 reads MNHNY; CDR2 reads SVGAGI (reference sequence). The CDR3 is made up of 15 amino acids. V gave up 4 bases and J gave up 2 bases; unmatched junction bases: 2. The CDR3 DNA follows: TGTGCCAGCAGTTTAGCGGGAGGTGCCTACAATGAGCAGTTCTTC. It yields the protein CASSLAGGAYNEQFF.